These T cell receptor beta chains were read from a single sample in a study of cytomegalovirus exposure and HLA in healthy donors. Sequencing was performed with immunoSEQ multiplex PCR; in TCRdb, only in-frame clones are kept and a portion is missing. This sample yields 100,000 or so clones, of which roughly 70% are seen a single time; 2% to 2.5% belongs to the top ten. Sequencing was performed on PBMCs. All receptors come from a middle-aged man in good health and CMV-seronegative. CDR3s include the opening cysteine and the closing phenylalanine or tryptophan. Fields, in order: V gene, D gene, clone size, CDR3 length, J gene, CDR3 DNA, CDR3 protein. The D gene is left open where the match is weak. Clone size appears in some rows only: once, few, many, or a class for an expanded clone.

>TRBV30|.|few|15|TRBJ2-2
TGTGCCTGGAGTTTCGGGACTCCGAACACCGGGGAGCTGTTTTTT
CAWSFGTPNTGELFF
>TRBV7-9|.|.|14|TRBJ2-5
TGTGCCAGCAGCTTTCCCGGGGAGACGGAGACCCAGTACTTC
CASSFPGETETQYF
>TRBV6-1|TRBD1|few|15|TRBJ1-6
TGTGCCAGCAGTGAAGGGGGACAGGGAAGTTCACCCCTCCACTTT
CASSEGGQGSSPLHF
>TRBV2|TRBD2|.|17|TRBJ2-1
TGTGCCAGCAGAGGACTAGCGGGACCTGGGTATCGCAATGAGCAGTTCTTC
CASRGLAGPGYRNEQFF
>TRBV7-9|.|few|14|TRBJ1-2
TGTGCCAGCAGCTTAGTTGAGGGAATAAGTGGCTACACCTTC
CASSLVEGISGYTF
>TRBV29-1|TRBD1|few|13|TRBJ2-3
TGCAGCGTTGGGGACAGGGTCACAGATACGCAGTATTTT
CSVGDRVTDTQYF
>TRBV27|TRBD2|.|15|TRBJ2-7
TGTGCCAGCAGTCACGGACTAGCGGGGTCCTACGAGCAGTACTTC
CASSHGLAGSYEQYF
>TRBV7-6|.|once|19|TRBJ1-6
TGTGCCAGCAGCTCCATTAGGGGGGGCCTGGGGACCTATAATTCACCCCTCCACTTT
CASSSIRGGLGTYNSPLHF
>TRBV10-3|.|.|15|TRBJ1-1
TGTGCCATCGCGGACACCTACCTCCCGAACACTGAAGCTTTCTTT
CAIADTYLPNTEAFF
>TRBV10-3|.|few|14|TRBJ1-6
TGTGCCATCAGTGTAGGAGGAACGAATTCACCCCTCCACTTT
CAISVGGTNSPLHF
>TRBV2|TRBD1|.|15|TRBJ1-3
TGTGCCAGCACACGGGACAGGGTATCCGGAAACACCATATATTTT
CASTRDRVSGNTIYF
>TRBV5-8|.|few|13|TRBJ1-5
TGTGCCAGCAGTATACAAGAAAATCAGCCCCAGCATTTT
CASSIQENQPQHF
>TRBV2|.|few|15|TRBJ1-5
TGTGCCAGCAGAGAGCAGGAGGGAGGCAATCAGCCCCAGCATTTT
CASREQEGGNQPQHF
>TRBV27|TRBD1|.|15|TRBJ1-6
TGTGCCAGCAGCCGGATGGGACAGTCGAATTCACCCCTCCACTTT
CASSRMGQSNSPLHF
>TRBV5-1|TRBD2|.|15|TRBJ2-5
TGCGCCAGCAGCCTACTAGCGACTAAATGGGAGACCCAGTACTTC
CASSLLATKWETQYF
>TRBV15|TRBD1|few|15|TRBJ2-7
TGTGCCACCAGCAGAGAAGCAGGGGGCACCTACGAGCAGTACTTC
CATSREAGGTYEQYF
>TRBV6-5|TRBD1|.|14|TRBJ2-1
TGTGCCAGCAGAATTCAGGGGGAGCTCAATGAGCAGTTCTTC
CASRIQGELNEQFF
>TRBV10-3|TRBD2|.|12|TRBJ2-2
TGTGCCACCCGGAGCGGGGGATGGGAGCTGTTTTTT
CATRSGGWELFF
>TRBV28|TRBD1|.|15|TRBJ1-1
TGTGCCAGCAGTTCGGACAGGGGGGCCTGGACTGAAGCTTTCTTT
CASSSDRGAWTEAFF
>TRBV29-1|.|.|16|TRBJ2-5
TGCAGCGTTGAAGGCGGGCCGGGGGTAAGCCAAGAGACCCAGTACTTC
CSVEGGPGVSQETQYF
>TRBV19|.|.|18|TRBJ1-1
TGTGCCAGTAGTATTATTGGTTTTCGGGGTAGAAAGAACACTGAAGCTTTCTTT
CASSIIGFRGRKNTEAFF
>TRBV6-1|.|few|10|TRBJ2-5
TGTGCCAGCAGGCGGGAGACCCAGTACTTC
CASRRETQYF